This T cell receptor (beta chain) appears in the sequencing data of a study of T cells in Graves' hyperthyroidism and ophthalmopathy. Using RNA transcripts as the source, TCR beta CDR3 regions were amplified. The study used the HTBI primer set for a first-round RT-PCR of the TCR CDR3. TCRdb recomputed calls from the multiplex PCR reads with MiXCR, one row per CDR3 protein. Counted here are 600,000 to 800,000 distinct CDR3 sequences, 30% to 40% occurring once; the ten biggest clones make up 30% to 40%. The V gene end was trimmed by 5 bases and the J gene end by 4 bases; junction bases not matched to a gene: 7. Germline V gene sequence: CDR1 WNHNN, CDR2 SYGVQD (reference sequence). This CDR3 is 15 amino acids long. This clonotype was counted a few times.

This clonotype was obtained from a woman aged 40 to 55 with Graves' hyperthyroidism. This chain connects TRBV10-1 to TRBJ1-3; 8 positions match TRBD1. The sequenced sample consisted of blood. The CDR3 spells CASSPGQGGGNTIYF. The CDR3, as DNA: TGCGCCAGCAGTCCCGGACAGGGTGGCGGAAACACCATATATTTT.